This paragraph covers one TCR beta chain sequence. The antigen it recognizes is unknown. The input lacks base qualities; no much larger clone sits a single base away. The sample originates from a study of patients and donors after allogeneic stem cell transplantation (dated by TCRdb to between 2020 and 2021). Libraries were made using RT-PCR. Sequencer: NextSeq 550. TCRdb took the public reads, trimmed them with fastp at Q25, ran MiXCR for clone calling and kept in-frame beta chains. Every CDR3 protein is listed once, alongside the most common genes and DNA of its rows. This sample has approximately 220,000 distinct CDR3 sequences in its table, and over 30% of those were observed once. The top ten clonotypes cover roughly 11% of the sample. The germline V gene gives CDR1 as KGHSH and CDR2 as LQKENI. V ends up 3 bases short and J 5 bases short, with an unmatched junction base count of 7. Its CDR3 holds 15 amino acids, cysteine through phenylalanine. Only the CDR3 region is kept as DNA, spanning 45 bases read in frame from base 1.

The sequence joins TRBV18 to TRBJ2-7; 10 junctional bases match TRBD1. Input material: blood, either unsorted or a sorted T cell fraction (not recorded which). The source of this sequence is a human donor who was either an allogeneic HSCT recipient or a stem cell or donor lymphocyte infusion donor (not recorded which). It is not recorded whose cells these are; they may come from a transplant donor. The CDR3 here reads CASSPGQGGSHEQYF. The nucleotide sequence is given as TGTGCCAGCTCACCCGGACAGGGGGGATCCCACGAGCAGTACTTC.